One and the same sample provided the 11 T cell receptor beta chains below, sequenced in a study of shared clonotypes between healthy human individuals. This table comes from immunoSEQ multiplex PCR, and its TCRdb copy is limited to in-frame clones, with some not included. Seen here are 1,400,000 or so clones, approximately 98.5% observed once, and the top ten hold around 0.33%. The material sequenced was naive CD4+ T cells sorted from blood. Subset here: CD45RA+ positively selected. These TCRs come from a man aged 25-45 years in good health.

CDR3 amino acids: CAISEGGPDYGYTF. The CDR3 nucleotides read TGTGCCATCAGTGAAGGGGGTCCAGACTATGGCTACACCTTC. This chain uses TRBV10-3 with TRBJ1-2; tentative D call: TRBD1 (6 bases). There are 14 residues in the CDR3. The V end was cut by 3 bases, the J end by 3 bases, with 11 bases between. Looked up from germline, CDR1 is ENHRY and CDR2 is SYGVKD.

The J gene is TRBJ2-7, the V gene TRBV28, with 9 bases that match TRBD2. After removal of 5 bases from V and 4 bases from J, the junction contained 9 bases not matched to a gene. Germline assignment: CDR1 MDHEN and CDR2 SYDVKM. The CDR3 loop spans 15 amino acids. The CDR3 sequence is CASSGSGSLWYEQYF. The CDR3 DNA reads TGTGCCAGCAGTGGTAGCGGGAGCCTTTGGTACGAGCAGTACTTC.

The J gene is TRBJ2-7, the V gene TRBV28; TRBD2 matches at 9 bases. Germline V gene lookup returns CDR1 MDHEN and CDR2 SYDVKM. V shed 6 bases, J shed 3 bases, and the junction held 6 bases outside the gene matches. The CDR3 is 14 amino acids. CDR3 nucleotides: TGTGCCAGCAGGGGGACTAGCCAAGTCTACGAGCAGTACTTC. It codes for CASRGTSQVYEQYF.

The gene calls are TRBV6-1 and TRBJ2-2; D uncertain. Germline V gene lookup returns CDR1 MNHNS and CDR2 SASEGT. Deletions cut 4 bases from V and 4 bases from J, with 16 bases between. The CDR3 has 16 residues. The CDR3 loop reads CASSGRDGWSTGELFF. CDR3 bases: TGTGCCAGCAGTGGTAGAGATGGGTGGAGCACCGGGGAGCTGTTTTTT.

The chain uses TRBV2 and TRBJ2-1; weak D call: TRBD2 (6 bases). This CDR3 is built from 15 residues. The germline CDR1 and CDR2 sequences are SNHLY and FYNNEI. The ends were cut back, 6 bases at V and 1 base at J, with 13 bases in the middle. The CDR3 DNA sequence: TGTGCCAGCAGGCTGGGACTCCAGTCCTACAATGAGCAGTTCTTC. It codes for CASRLGLQSYNEQFF.

This sequence joins TRBV19 and TRBJ2-1; 8 nucleotides line up with TRBD2. Trimming at V came to 4 bases and at J to 7 bases, leaving 9 bases not matched to a gene. The CDR3 loop spans 15 amino acids. CDR1 and CDR2 (germline): LNHDA, SQIVND (reference sequence). The DNA of the CDR3 is TGTGCCAGTAGTAGGGGAACTAGCGGATTAAATGAGCAGTTCTTC. It codes for CASSRGTSGLNEQFF.

The chain carries TRBV30 and TRBJ1-1; 9 positions match TRBD1. Per germline, CDR1 GTSNPN and CDR2 SVGIG (reference sequence). The V gene end was trimmed by 4 bases and the J gene end by 5 bases; junction bases not matched to a gene: 23. The CDR3 length is 19 residues. CDR3 protein: CAWILVRTGGAPFGTEAFF. The CDR3 DNA sequence: TGTGCCTGGATCCTAGTGCGAACAGGGGGCGCACCCTTCGGGACTGAAGCTTTCTTT.

The rearrangement links TRBV27 to TRBJ2-2; possible D gene TRBD2, 6 bases. V lost 9 bases and J lost 2, with 13 bases in between. Germline lookup yields CDR1 MNHEY and CDR2 SMNVEV (reference sequence). CDR3 length: 14 amino acids. CDR3 bases: TGTGCCAGTCGCACTAGCTCTAACACCGGGGAGCTGTTTTTT. Translation: CASRTSSNTGELFF.

In DNA, the CDR3 is TGTGCCAGCAGCCCGGCTGGCGGCTATACTAGCACAGATACGCAGTATTTT. Translating gives CASSPAGGYTSTDTQYF. The V and J genes are TRBV7-2 and TRBJ2-3; D ambiguous. CDR1 and CDR2 from the germline V gene are SGHTA and FQGNSA. Trimming removed 5 bases at V and 0 bases at J, with 18 bases between. This CDR3 is 17 amino acids long.

The chain is built from TRBV11-2 and TRBJ2-1; D unclear. The length of the CDR3 is 13 residues. V dropped 1 base and J dropped 3 bases, with 4 bases sitting between them. CDR1 and CDR2 (germline): SGHAT, FQNNGV. Here the CDR3 reads CASSLGHYNEQFF. DNA for the CDR3: TGTGCCAGCAGCTTAGGACACTACAATGAGCAGTTCTTC.

As concerns this clone: Other nucleotide sequences from this sample produce the same CDR3. The genes are TRBV7-9 and TRBJ1-5; D is possibly TRBD1 (5 bases). This CDR3 contains 14 residues. Germline V CDR1 and CDR2: SEHNR, FQNEAQ (reference sequence). V lost 1 base to trimming and J lost 7 bases, with 11 bases between them. CDR3 in DNA: TGTGCCAGCAGCTTAGGGGGGTGGGGGCAGCCCCAGCATTTT. Amino acids: CASSLGGWGQPQHF. The full variable domain, rest sourced from reference TRBV7-9 and TRBJ1-5, is DTGVSQNPRHKITKRGQNVTFRCDPISEHNRLYWYRQTLGQGPEFLTYFQNEAQLEKSRLLSDRFSAERPKGSFSTLEIQRTEQGDSAMYLCASSLGGWGQPQHFGDGTRLSIL.